The present T cell receptor beta chain was sequenced within a study of cytomegalovirus exposure and HLA in healthy donors. Primers: 60 Vbeta forward and 13 Jbeta reverse. Sequencing was performed with immunoSEQ multiplex PCR; in TCRdb, only in-frame clones are kept and a portion is missing. The sample holds roughly 82,000 clones; 65% to 80% are singletons and the top ten take 11%. The source of this sequence is a woman aged 40 to 50 in good health and CMV-seropositive. What was sequenced was PBMCs.

The CDR3 DNA reads TGTGCCAGCAGCCCAAGGGACAGGGAAAACGAGCAGTACTTC. Translated, it gives CASSPRDRENEQYF. The chain uses TRBV5-6 and TRBJ2-7; TRBD1 matches at 9 bases. J gave up 5 bases and V 4 bases, and 7 bases lay outside the gene matches. The CDR3 spans 14 residues. The germline V gene has CDR1 SGHDT and CDR2 YYEEEE.